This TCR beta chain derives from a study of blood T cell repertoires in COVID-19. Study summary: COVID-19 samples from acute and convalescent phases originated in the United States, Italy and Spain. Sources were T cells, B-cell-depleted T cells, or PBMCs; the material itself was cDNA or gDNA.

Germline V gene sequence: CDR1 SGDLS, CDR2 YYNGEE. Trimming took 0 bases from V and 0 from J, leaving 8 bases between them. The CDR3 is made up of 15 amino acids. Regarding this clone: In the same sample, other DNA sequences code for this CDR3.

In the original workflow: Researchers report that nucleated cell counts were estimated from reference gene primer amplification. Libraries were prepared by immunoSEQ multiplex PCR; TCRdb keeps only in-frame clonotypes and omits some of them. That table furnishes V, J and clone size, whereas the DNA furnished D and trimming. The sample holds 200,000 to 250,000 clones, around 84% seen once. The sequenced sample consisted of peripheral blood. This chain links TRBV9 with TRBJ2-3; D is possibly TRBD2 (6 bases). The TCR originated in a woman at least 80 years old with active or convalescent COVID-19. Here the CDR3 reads CASSVAGVSTDTQYF. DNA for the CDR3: TGTGCCAGCAGCGTAGCGGGGGTTAGCACAGATACGCAGTATTTT.